This T cell receptor (beta chain) was identified in a study of OX40 agonist ivuxolimab in advanced cancers. Broader study findings: At 0.1-3.0 mg/kg, partial responders had clonal expansion among the lowest observed. Average numbers of expanded clones were greater in CD8+ T cells than in CD4+.

This CDR3 spans 15 amino acids. CDR1 is SNHLY, CDR2 FYNNEI, per germline. With 5 bases clipped from V and 4 bases from J, the junction kept 3 bases outside the gene matches. Of note for this clone: What it binds is unknown.

Sequencing was performed with immunoSEQ multiplex PCR; in TCRdb, only in-frame clones are kept and a portion is missing. The table has about 12,000 clones, approximately 80% seen once. The rearrangement joins TRBV2 to TRBJ2-1, with 12 bases matching TRBD1. This receptor was obtained from an adult with an advanced solid tumor such as melanoma, head and neck, liver or kidney cancer. This sample comprised CD4+ or CD8+ T cells sorted from blood, obtained in a trial of the OX40 agonist ivuxolimab. This CDR3 is CASSPGQGAYNEQFF. CDR3 coding DNA: TGTGCCAGCAGTCCGGGACAGGGGGCTTACAATGAGCAGTTCTTC.